This is a list of T cell receptor beta chains from one sample in a study of blood T cell repertoires in COVID-19. Profiled with immunoSEQ multiplex PCR; TCRdb holds only in-frame clones, not every one. The sample lists 150,000 to 200,000 clones; 75% to 90% were seen once. Sample: PBMCs or T cells enriched from blood (not recorded which). Every receptor here comes from a woman aged 60 to 75 who had recovered from COVID-19. Each CDR3 is given without its conserved first and last residue. The D gene is left open where the match is weak. A row's size may be missing; if present it is once, few, many or a size class.

TRBD1 TRBJ2-7 NA TRBV2 ASSLPGQGKYEQY
TRBD1 TRBJ1-5 NA TRBV19 ASTPRREGAVQDQPQH
NA TRBJ1-2 NA TRBV7-8 ASSLEYRDTYGYT
NA TRBJ1-2 NA TRBV11-3 ASSPVGGQNYGYT
NA TRBJ1-1 once TRBV19 ASSIRGAVTEAF
NA TRBJ1-4 few TRBV11-3 ASSVDRATNEKLF
NA TRBJ1-4 NA TRBV2 ASREMPYNEKLF
NA TRBJ2-3 NA TRBV4-1 ASSPRTSSSTDTQY
NA TRBJ2-5 NA TRBV5-1 ASSLVARAGETQY
NA TRBJ1-4 NA TRBV2 ASCSIATNEKLF
NA TRBJ1-1 NA TRBV6-5 AGQLLGANTEAF
TRBD2 TRBJ2-1 NA TRBV6-5 ASMVSGRYREQF
NA TRBJ1-1 once TRBV18 ASSPASIGVNTEAF
NA TRBJ1-6 NA TRBV30 AWSVVDRLH
TRBD1 TRBJ1-2 NA TRBV28 ASSSPPGQGASGYT
NA TRBJ1-1 NA TRBV7-9 ASSLDPVVAF
NA TRBJ1-2 few TRBV30 AVERREKGYGYT
TRBD1 TRBJ2-7 NA TRBV5-1 ASSWGDRRPTYEQY
TRBD2 TRBJ2-7 NA TRBV20-1 SASKAGVLYEQY
NA TRBJ1-1 once TRBV30 AWSDPPTGLNTEAF
TRBD2 TRBJ2-7 NA TRBV7-8 ASSSESGSSYEQY
NA TRBJ2-1 NA TRBV5-1 ASSLVGGNYNEQF
NA TRBJ2-3 NA TRBV29-1 SALGQGGRTDTQY
TRBD2 TRBJ2-5 few TRBV2 ASKAGLETQY
NA TRBJ1-4 once TRBV11-2 ASSLYLATNEKLF
NA TRBJ1-1 NA TRBV18 ASSQGLNTEAF
NA TRBJ2-7 few TRBV7-2 ASSLAHGQGGYEQY
TRBD1 TRBJ1-1 NA TRBV28 ASSFSDRGWYTEAF
TRBD1 TRBJ1-6 NA TRBV5-6 ASSPGDRESSPLH
TRBD1 TRBJ1-2 few TRBV7-2 ASSPDRGQGYT
TRBD2 TRBJ2-3 NA TRBV7-9 ASSTLAGVTDTQY